The 22 T cell receptor beta chains below all came from one sample that was sequenced in a study of blood T cell repertoires in COVID-19. Here immunoSEQ multiplex PCR was the method, and the copy in TCRdb shows in-frame clones only, minus some. The repertoire holds roughly 130,000 clones, with approximately 80% as singletons. The material sequenced was peripheral blood. The source is a man in his 70s with acute or convalescent COVID-19.

This clone occurred once. The chain links TRBV14 to TRBJ1-1, with unresolved D. Trimming shortened V by 3 bases and J by 1 base, and 6 bases separated the two germline ends. Germline V gene lookup returns CDR1 SGHDN and CDR2 FVKESK. CDR3 size: 13 residues. The chain's CDR3 is CASSHRGNTEAFF. The CDR3 DNA sequence: TGTGCCAGCAGCCACCGGGGGAACACTGAAGCTTTCTTT. The whole variable domain, filled in from reference TRBV14 and TRBJ1-1, reads EAGVTQFPSHSVIEKGQTVTLRCDPISGHDNLYWYRRVMGKEIKFLLHFVKESKQDESGMPNNRFLAERTGGTYSTLKVQPAELEDSGVYFCASSHRGNTEAFFGQGTRLTVV.

This clone was picked up one time. J is TRBJ2-1 and V is TRBV27; the D gene is possibly TRBD2 (7 bases). Germline-derived CDR1 and CDR2 are MNHEY and SMNVEV (reference sequence). The CDR3 runs 13 residues. Between the trimmed V and J ends, which lost 2 bases and 8 bases, there was a span of 10 bases. CDR3 nucleotides: TGTGCCAGCAGTTTAGCGGGGGCCCATGAGCAGTTCTTC. This encodes CASSLAGAHEQFF.

V usage is TRBV5-1 and J usage is TRBJ1-2, with D unclear. CDR3 length: 15 amino acids. CDR1 SGHRS and CDR2 YFSETQ come from the germline V gene. Trimming took off 0 bases at V and 8 bases at J, with 17 bases between the two ends. CDR3 DNA sequence: TGCGCCAGCAGCTTGGAGATGGGAGACCAGAGGGGCTACACCTTC. This gives the protein CASSLEMGDQRGYTF.

The chain has TRBV12-5 and TRBJ2-7, with D possibly being TRBD1 (6 bases). V was clipped by 1 base and J by 0 bases, with 13 bases between them. The CDR3 runs 16 residues. Per germline, CDR1 LGHNT and CDR2 FRNRAP. CDR3 sequence: CASGLAPDSRSYEQYF. CDR3 sequence (DNA): TGTGCTAGTGGTTTGGCCCCGGACAGTCGCTCCTACGAGCAGTACTTC.

The chain has TRBV2 and TRBJ1-1; D remains unclear. The ends were cut back, 5 bases at V and 0 bases at J, with 10 bases in the middle. Germline V gene sequence: CDR1 SNHLY, CDR2 FYNNEI. The CDR3 length is 14 residues. The CDR3 nucleotides read TGTGCCAGCAGTTGGAACAGCTTGAACACTGAAGCTTTCTTT. Translation gives CASSWNSLNTEAFF.

CDR3: CASSLGTGENQPQHF. The CDR3 bases are TGTGCCAGCAGCCTCGGGACAGGGGAAAATCAGCCCCAGCATTTT. The chain links TRBV13 to TRBJ1-5; the match to TRBD1 covers 10 bases. CDR1 PRHDT and CDR2 FYEKMQ come from the germline V gene (reference sequence). The CDR3 extends over 15 amino acids. The trim removed 5 bases at V and 4 bases at J, leaving 5 bases unmatched.

This clone was counted a single time. The CDR3 loop is CATSLDRGYVGYTF. The CDR3, as DNA: TGTGCCACCAGCCTGGACAGGGGCTATGTAGGCTACACCTTC. The chain is built from TRBV15 and TRBJ1-2; 9 bases line up with TRBD1. Germline values: CDR1 LNHNV, CDR2 YYDKDF (reference sequence). The CDR3 sequence is 14 residues long. The V and J ends lost 5 bases and 8 bases, in that order; junction bases with no gene match: 9.

This clone was seen only once. This chain links TRBV9 with TRBJ1-3, with TRBD1 identical over 8 bases. This CDR3 spans 17 amino acids. Germline-derived CDR1 and CDR2 are SGDLS and YYNGEE. V was pared by 4 bases and J by 0 bases, with 9 bases of the junction left unmatched. CDR3 nucleotides: TGTGCCAGCAGCCTTGGACAGGGCTCCCTCTCTGGAAACACCATATATTTT. This translates into CASSLGQGSLSGNTIYF.

This clone appeared a few times. The CDR3 loop reads CASSMQHGFSYNEQFF. The CDR3 DNA sequence: TGTGCCAGTAGTATGCAGCACGGGTTCTCCTACAATGAGCAGTTCTTC. The chain links TRBV19 to TRBJ2-1; D remains unclear. The CDR3 sequence is 16 residues long. Germline CDR1 reads LNHDA; CDR2 reads SQIVND (reference sequence). V lost 3 bases and J 0 bases, leaving 12 bases between the germline ends. The full variable domain, in which reference TRBV19 and TRBJ2-1 provide the parts outside the CDR3, is DGGITQSPKYLFRKEGQNVTLSCEQNLNHDAMYWYRQDPGQGLRLIYYSQIVNDFQKGDIAEGYSVSREKKESFPLTVTSAQKNPTAFYLCASSMQHGFSYNEQFFGPGTRLTVL.

This sequence joins TRBV7-6 and TRBJ2-5; the D is unclear. The CDR3 extends over 12 amino acids. V lost 4 bases, J lost 4 bases, and 7 bases lay in between. The germline V gene has CDR1 SGHVS and CDR2 FNYEAQ. The CDR3, as DNA: TGTGCCAGCAGCTCTGGGCGAGAGACCCAGTACTTC. Encoded protein: CASSSGRETQYF.

The chain recombines TRBV28 with TRBJ2-7; TRBD1 agrees at 8 bases. Germline V gives CDR1 MDHEN, CDR2 SYDVKM. The CDR3 sequence is 14 residues long. The V segment lost 3 bases and the J segment 6 bases; nucleotides outside the gene matches: 7. The chain's CDR3 is CASSFGQGLGEQYF. CDR3 DNA sequence: TGTGCCAGCAGTTTCGGACAGGGTTTAGGCGAGCAGTACTTC.

The chain is built from TRBV6-5 and TRBJ1-5; no clear D. This CDR3 has 13 residues. CDR1 and CDR2 (germline): MNHEY, SVGAGI. With 7 bases removed from V and 0 bases from J, the gap between germline ends came to 7 bases. The chain's CDR3 is CASNQYSNQPQHF. The DNA of the CDR3 is TGTGCCAGCAATCAGTATAGCAATCAGCCCCAGCATTTT.

In its sample, this clone was seen a few times. The chain employs TRBV12-3 or TRBV12-4 and TRBJ1-2; maybe TRBD1 (5 bases). V shed 6 bases and J shed 8 bases, with 13 bases lying between them. CDR3 length: 12 amino acids. The CDR3 sequence: CASSLDRGGYTF. CDR3 DNA: TGTGCCAGCAGCCTCGACAGAGGAGGCTACACCTTC.

CDR3 bases: TGTGCCAGCAGCCTAGGACAAAACGGAAACACCATATATTTT. Protein product: CASSLGQNGNTIYF. The chain joins TRBV28 to TRBJ1-3, with D maybe TRBD1 (5 bases). The CDR3 consists of 14 residues. V dropped 6 bases and J dropped 4 bases, with 13 bases sitting between them. Germline V CDR1 and CDR2: MDHEN, SYDVKM.

The chain employs TRBV5-1 and TRBJ1-6; 7 bases map to TRBD1. Germline trimming cut 0 bases from V and 7 bases from J; bases unmatched to any gene: 4. The V gene's germline CDR1 is SGHRS and CDR2 YFSETQ. CDR3 length equals 15 residues. CDR3 in amino acids: CASSLATGNNSPLHF. The CDR3 bases are TGCGCCAGCAGCTTGGCGACAGGGAACAATTCACCCCTCCACTTT.

V gene TRBV30 combines with J gene TRBJ1-1; 7 nucleotides align to TRBD1. CDR1 and CDR2 (germline): GTSNPN, SVGIG (reference sequence). V was clipped by 3 bases and J by 6 bases; unmatched bases: 13. This CDR3 region has 15 residues. CDR3 loop: CAWRYPGGSYAEAFF. CDR3 nucleotide sequence: TGTGCCTGGAGGTATCCAGGGGGTTCGTACGCTGAAGCTTTCTTT.

V usage is TRBV5-5 and J usage is TRBJ2-7; TRBD1 matches 8 bases. Germline CDR1 and CDR2: SGHKS and YYEKEE (reference sequence). The CDR3 length is 14 residues. With 4 bases clipped from V and 2 bases from J, the junction kept 5 bases outside the gene matches. In DNA, the CDR3 is TGTGCCAGCAGCCCCGGGGACAGGACCTACGAGCAGTACTTC. It encodes CASSPGDRTYEQYF.

The chain uses TRBV3-1 (or the pseudogene TRBV3-2) and TRBJ1-6; possible D gene TRBD1, 5 bases. V was pared by 4 bases and J by 7 bases, with 14 bases between. CDR3 length equals 15 residues. The germline gives CDR1 LGHDT, CDR2 YNNKEL (reference sequence). The CDR3 protein is CASSLKGQGNSPLHF. CDR3 nucleotide sequence: TGTGCCAGCAGCCTAAAGGGGCAGGGAAATTCACCCCTCCACTTT.

The chain employs TRBV2 and TRBJ1-5, with a weak D call TRBD1 (5 bases). V lost 6 bases and J lost 0, with 21 bases in between. Germline V lookup: CDR1 SNHLY, CDR2 FYNNEI. This CDR3 comprises 18 residues. DNA of the CDR3: TGTGCCAGCAGCCCACAGTCTGCGGGGACGTATAGCAATCAGCCCCAGCATTTT. This encodes CASSPQSAGTYSNQPQHF.

This clone was seen only a few times. This chain uses TRBV6-5 with TRBJ1-1, with 8 nucleotides matching TRBD1. After removal of 7 bases from V and 3 bases from J, the junction contained 10 bases not matched to a gene. This CDR3 is 15 amino acids long. Germline values: CDR1 MNHEY, CDR2 SVGAGI. The CDR3, as DNA: TGTGCCAGCACCTACGTCAGGACAGGGTACACTGAAGCTTTCTTT. This codes for CASTYVRTGYTEAFF.

This chain links TRBV5-1 with TRBJ2-1; 10 bases fit TRBD1. This CDR3 has 15 amino acids. The germline V gene has CDR1 SGHRS and CDR2 YFSETQ. V shed 4 bases, J shed 5 bases, and the junction held 6 bases outside the gene matches. CDR3 sequence reads: CASSQRTGGDNEQFF. The CDR3 DNA follows: TGCGCCAGCAGCCAGAGGACAGGGGGGGACAATGAGCAGTTCTTC.

The CDR3 region is CASSLFAATESYNEQFF. Here the CDR3 DNA reads TGCGCCAGCAGCCTATTCGCCGCGACTGAATCCTACAATGAGCAGTTCTTC. The chain employs TRBV4-1 and TRBJ2-1, with D hard to call. Trimming cost V 4 bases and J 1 base, with 17 bases left between them. CDR1 is MGHRA and CDR2 is YSYEKL in the germline V gene. CDR3 length: 17 residues.